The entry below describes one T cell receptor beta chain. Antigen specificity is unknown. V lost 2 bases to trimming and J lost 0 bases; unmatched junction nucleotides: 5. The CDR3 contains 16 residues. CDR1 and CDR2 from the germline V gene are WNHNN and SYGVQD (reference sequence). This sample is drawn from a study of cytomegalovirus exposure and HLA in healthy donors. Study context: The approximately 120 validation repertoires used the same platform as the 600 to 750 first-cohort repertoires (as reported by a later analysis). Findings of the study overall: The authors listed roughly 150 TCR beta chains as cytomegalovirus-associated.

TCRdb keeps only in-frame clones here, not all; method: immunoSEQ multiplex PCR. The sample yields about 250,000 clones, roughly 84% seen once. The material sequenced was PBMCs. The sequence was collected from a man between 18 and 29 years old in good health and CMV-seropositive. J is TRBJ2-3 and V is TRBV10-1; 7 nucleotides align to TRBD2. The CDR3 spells CASSEGLAASTDTQYF. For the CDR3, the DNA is TGCGCCAGCAGTGAGGGGCTAGCGGCTAGCACAGATACGCAGTATTTT.